This TCR beta chain was sequenced in a study of CD8 T cells in Susac syndrome. Study-level points and caveats: The study conceded that relatively few individuals underwent its TCR sequencing and HLA analysis.

RNA, at about 0.45 to 1 ug, was reverse transcribed with random hexamers. Multiplex PCR with immunoSEQ amplified the TCR beta CDR3 across 54 Vbeta and 13 Jbeta. MiXCR, run by TCRdb on the immunoSEQ multiplex PCR reads, gives a single entry per CDR3 protein. This table has around 170,000 distinct CDR3 sequences, approximately 95% appearing once. This CDR3 is built from 18 residues. Germline V gives CDR1 SGHVS, CDR2 FQNEAQ. Trimming stripped 4 bases from V and 0 bases from J, with 19 bases between. As for this clonotype: No antigen is known for it.

The multiple sclerosis control cohort comprised treatment-naive individuals presenting with stable or active relapsing-remitting disease. Both CD4+ and CD8+ T cells were negatively isolated, and TEMRA cells underwent FACS enrichment. This TCR derives from a human donor with multiple sclerosis. Sequencing input: CD8+ T cells from PBMCs. V usage is TRBV7-8 and J usage is TRBJ1-5, with a tentative D call TRBD1 (6 bases). The CDR3, as DNA: TGTGCCAGCAGCTCTACTGATGGACAGATTTATAGCAATCAGCCCCAGCATTTT. Translated, it gives CASSSTDGQIYSNQPQHF.